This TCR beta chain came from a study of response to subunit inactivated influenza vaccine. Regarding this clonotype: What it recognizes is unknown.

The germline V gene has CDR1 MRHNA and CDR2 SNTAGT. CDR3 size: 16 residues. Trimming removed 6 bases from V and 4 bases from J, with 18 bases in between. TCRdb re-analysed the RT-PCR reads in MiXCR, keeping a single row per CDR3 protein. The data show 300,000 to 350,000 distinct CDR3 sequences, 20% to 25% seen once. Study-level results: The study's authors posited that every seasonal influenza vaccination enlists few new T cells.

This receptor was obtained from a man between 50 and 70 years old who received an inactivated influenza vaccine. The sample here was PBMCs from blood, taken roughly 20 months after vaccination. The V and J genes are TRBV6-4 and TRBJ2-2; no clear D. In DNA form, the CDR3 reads TGTGCCAGCAGCCAAAGGTCCCAGGTCACCACCGGGGAGCTGTTTTTT. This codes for CASSQRSQVTTGELFF.